The entry that follows covers one TCR beta chain sequence. The sample holds other DNA sequences that translate to the same CDR3. The entry originates in a study of blood T cell repertoires in COVID-19. In the authors' workflow: Amplification with reference gene primers provided the estimates of nucleated cell counts. Clones were sequenced by immunoSEQ multiplex PCR, and TCRdb holds only the in-frame ones, with some missing. That table furnishes V, J and clone size, whereas the DNA furnished D and trimming. The table shows 90,000 or so clones, with about two thirds occurring only once. V trimming: 0 bases; J trimming: 11 bases; junction bases outside the gene matches: 10. The germline CDR1 and CDR2 sequences are MNHNY and SVGAGI (reference sequence). The CDR3 is made up of 15 amino acids.

V gene TRBV6-6 combines with J gene TRBJ1-1; 9 positions agree with TRBD1. The receptor was isolated from an older woman in a cohort sampled during active or convalescent COVID-19. The sample comprised peripheral blood. The CDR3 nucleotides read TGTGCCAGCAGTTACTCCGGGGACAGGGCGGTGTACGCTTTCTTT. Translated, it gives CASSYSGDRAVYAFF.